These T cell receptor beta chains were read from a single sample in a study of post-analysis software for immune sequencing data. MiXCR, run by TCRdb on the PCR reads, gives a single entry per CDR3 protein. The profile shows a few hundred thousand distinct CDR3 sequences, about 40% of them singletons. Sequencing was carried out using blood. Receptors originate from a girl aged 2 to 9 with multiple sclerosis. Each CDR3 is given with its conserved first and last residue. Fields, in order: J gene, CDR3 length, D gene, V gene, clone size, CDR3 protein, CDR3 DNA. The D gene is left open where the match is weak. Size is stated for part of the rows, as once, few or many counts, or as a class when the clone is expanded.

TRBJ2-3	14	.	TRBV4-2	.	CASSQDLTTDTQYF	TGTGCCAGCAGCCAAGATCTGACCACAGATACGCAGTATTTT
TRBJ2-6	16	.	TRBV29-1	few	CSVVQDIAPGANVLTF	TGCAGCGTAGTACAGGATATAGCTCCTGGGGCCAACGTCCTGACTTTC
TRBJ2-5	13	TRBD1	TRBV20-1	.	CSARDRVHNEQYF	TGCAGTGCAAGGGACAGGGTTCACAATGAGCAGTACTTC
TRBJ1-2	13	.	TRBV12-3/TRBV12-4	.	CASSQGTFYGYTF	TGTGCCAGCAGTCAGGGGACTTTCTATGGCTACACCTTC
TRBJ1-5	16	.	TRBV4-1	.	CASSQDQRTVNQPQHF	TGCGCCAGCAGCCAAGATCAGAGGACAGTGAATCAGCCCCAGCATTTT
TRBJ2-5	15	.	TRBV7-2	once	CASSLDPGPGETQYF	TGTGCCAGCAGCTTAGATCCGGGGCCGGGAGAGACCCAGTACTTC
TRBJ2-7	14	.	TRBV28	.	CASSSPRPTGEQYF	TGTGCCAGCAGTTCCCCCCGGCCAACGGGAGAGCAGTACTTC
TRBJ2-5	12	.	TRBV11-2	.	CASSLTIETQYF	TGTGCCAGCAGCTTAACGATTGAGACCCAGTACTTC
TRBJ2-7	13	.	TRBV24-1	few	CATSEAGSDEQYF	TGTGCCACCAGTGAGGCAGGGAGCGACGAGCAGTACTTC
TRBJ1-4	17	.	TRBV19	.	CASSIRGRFETNEKLFF	TGTGCCAGTAGTATAAGAGGGCGCTTTGAAACTAATGAAAAACTGTTTTTT
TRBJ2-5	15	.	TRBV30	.	CAWSVRVRVGETQYF	TGTGCCTGGAGTGTGAGAGTCCGCGTAGGAGAGACCCAGTACTTC
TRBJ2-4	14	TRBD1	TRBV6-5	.	CASSLSARGNIQYF	TGTGCCAGCAGCTTAAGTGCCAGGGGGAACATTCAGTACTTC
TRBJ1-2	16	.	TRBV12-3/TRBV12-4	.	CASSRGGGGGFYGYTF	TGTGCCAGCAGCCGGGGCGGTGGAGGGGGTTTCTATGGCTACACCTTC
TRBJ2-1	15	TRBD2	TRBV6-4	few	CASALLAGVYNEQFF	TGTGCCAGTGCCCTCCTAGCGGGAGTCTACAATGAGCAGTTCTTC
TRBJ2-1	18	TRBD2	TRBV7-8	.	CASSLARLAGDRNNEQFF	TGTGCCAGCAGCTTAGCCAGACTAGCGGGAGATCGTAACAATGAGCAGTTCTTC
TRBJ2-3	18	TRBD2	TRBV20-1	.	CSARSNYIAGGLGDTQYF	TGCAGTGCTAGAAGTAACTACATAGCGGGGGGGCTTGGAGATACGCAGTATTTT
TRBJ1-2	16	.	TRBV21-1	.	CASSRNGQGSNYGYTF	TGTGCCAGCAGCAGAAATGGGCAGGGAAGTAACTATGGCTACACCTTC
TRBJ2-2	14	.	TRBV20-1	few	CSARDYSNTGELFF	TGCAGTGCGCGAGACTACTCAAACACCGGGGAGCTGTTTTTT
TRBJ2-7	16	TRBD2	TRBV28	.	CASVTSGAGSPYEQYF	TGTGCCAGCGTAACCAGCGGGGCAGGGTCCCCCTACGAGCAGTACTTC
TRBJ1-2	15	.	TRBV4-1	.	CASSQAGNRHYGYTF	TGCGCCAGCAGCCAAGCGGGCAACCGTCACTATGGCTACACCTTC
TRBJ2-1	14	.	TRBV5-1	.	CASTGGSGGNEQFF	TGCGCCAGCACAGGGGGCTCGGGGGGCAATGAGCAGTTCTTC
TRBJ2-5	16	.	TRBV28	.	CASSTPGTGGFGTQYF	TGTGCCAGCAGTACACCCGGGACGGGGGGCTTTGGGACCCAGTACTTC
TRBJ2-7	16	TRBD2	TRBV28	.	CAGRPHWIVGGSEQYF	TGTGCCGGCAGACCTCACTGGATAGTGGGGGGGAGCGAGCAGTACTTC
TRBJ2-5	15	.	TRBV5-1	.	CASSLRGMGQETQYF	TGCGCCAGCAGCTTGAGAGGGATGGGCCAAGAGACCCAGTACTTC